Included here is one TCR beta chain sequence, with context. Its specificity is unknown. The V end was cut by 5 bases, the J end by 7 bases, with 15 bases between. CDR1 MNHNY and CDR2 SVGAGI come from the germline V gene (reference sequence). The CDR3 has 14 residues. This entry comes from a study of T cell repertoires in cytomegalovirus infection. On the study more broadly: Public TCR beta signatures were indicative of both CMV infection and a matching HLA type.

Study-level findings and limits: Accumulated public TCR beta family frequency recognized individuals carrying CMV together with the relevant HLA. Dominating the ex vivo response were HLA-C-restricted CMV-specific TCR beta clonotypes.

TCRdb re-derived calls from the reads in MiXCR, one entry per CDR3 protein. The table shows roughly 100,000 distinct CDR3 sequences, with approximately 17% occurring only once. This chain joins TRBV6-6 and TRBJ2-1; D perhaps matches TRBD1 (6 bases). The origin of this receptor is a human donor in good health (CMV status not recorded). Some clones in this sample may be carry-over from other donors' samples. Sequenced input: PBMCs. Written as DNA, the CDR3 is TGTGCCAGCAGTAACAGGGATCAAAGGAATGAGCAGTTCTTC. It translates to CASSNRDQRNEQFF.